Below, one TCR delta chain is given with its context. A far larger clone lies a single base away; this is likely a read error. The data originate from a study of gamma-delta T cells after stem cell transplantation. TCRdb fed the RT-PCR reads into CATT to redo clone calling. Of some 480 delta-chain clones listed, around 2.9% are singletons. The J segment lost 0 bases and the V segment lost 5 bases, leaving 20 bases of the junction unmatched. This CDR3 has 21 amino acids. Germline CDR1 and CDR2: GEAIGNYY and EKD. The source is a human donor. It is not recorded whose cells these are; they may come from a transplant donor. This chain connects TRDV2 to TRDJ1, with 13 bases matching TRDD3. Sequenced sample: gamma-delta T cells. Written as DNA, the CDR3 is TGTGCCTGTGGCCTCGTCGGTGGTACTGGGGGATACGGCGGTTACACCGATAAACTCATCTTT. Translated: CACGLVGGTGGYGGYTDKLIF.